This is a list of T cell receptor beta chains from one sample in a study of vaccination effects on CD4 cells after COVID-19. For these receptors, no antigen is known. Using immunoSEQ multiplex PCR, the repertoire was profiled, and TCRdb retains in-frame clones only, with some absent. This repertoire shows more than 50,000 clones, roughly 76% found once; its top ten account for about 0.86%. The input for sequencing was CD4+ T cells from PBMCs cultured with HCoV-OC43 spike peptides, taken after COVID-19 vaccination. These TCRs come from a human donor who received a COVID-19 vaccine. Each CDR3 is given with its conserved first and last residue. A D gene is named only where the DNA matches it firmly. Clone size is not always given. Where it is, it says once, few, many or a class for expanded clones.

CDR3 DNA,CDR3 protein,D gene,V gene,clone size,J gene
TGCGCCAGCAGCTTGGTTCCGGGGGGCAACTATGGCTACACCTTC,CASSLVPGGNYGYTF,NA,TRBV5-1,NA,TRBJ1-2
TGTGCCTGGAGTACTAGGACAGGATTTCTCTCTGGAAACACCATATATTTT,CAWSTRTGFLSGNTIYF,TRBD1,TRBV30,NA,TRBJ1-3
TGTGCCAGTAGTATTGGGCTAGCGGGGGGGCCGGCGTTAGAGCAGTTCTTC,CASSIGLAGGPALEQFF,TRBD2,TRBV19,NA,TRBJ2-1
TGTGCTAGTGGTTTCCAGGTTGGGGAGACCCAGTACTTC,CASGFQVGETQYF,NA,TRBV12-5,NA,TRBJ2-5
TGTGCCAGTAGTATAGTGGGATATGAAAAACTGTTTTTT,CASSIVGYEKLFF,NA,TRBV19,once,TRBJ1-4
TGTGCCAGCAGCCCAGAAAGACAGGCGTACAATGAGCAGTTCTTC,CASSPERQAYNEQFF,NA,TRBV7-2,few,TRBJ2-1
TGTGCCAGCAGTCGACAGGGAAGCTATGGCTACACCTTC,CASSRQGSYGYTF,TRBD1,TRBV28,NA,TRBJ1-2
TGTGCCAGTCTTTGGAATAGCGGGGGGGCGGAGACCCAGTACTTC,CASLWNSGGAETQYF,TRBD2,TRBV2,NA,TRBJ2-5
TGTGCCAGCAGCGTAGCTACGGGGGCCTATGGCTACACCTTC,CASSVATGAYGYTF,NA,TRBV9,NA,TRBJ1-2
TGTGCCAGCAGCCCCTGGGGGCAGAATCAGCCCCAGCATTTT,CASSPWGQNQPQHF,NA,TRBV7-8,NA,TRBJ1-5
TGCGCCAGCAGCCAGCAGAGGTCCCAAGAGACCCAGTACTTC,CASSQQRSQETQYF,NA,TRBV4-3,NA,TRBJ2-5
TGTGCCAGCAGCGTGGAATTAGCGGGGAACTCCTACAATGAGCAGTTCTTC,CASSVELAGNSYNEQFF,TRBD2,TRBV9,NA,TRBJ2-1
TGTGCCAGCAGTGAAGAATTTTTGGACACCGGGGAGCTGTTTTTT,CASSEEFLDTGELFF,NA,TRBV2,NA,TRBJ2-2
TGTGCCAGCAGTTACCTGAGTGAGCAGTTCTTC,CASSYLSEQFF,NA,TRBV6-2/TRBV6-3,NA,TRBJ2-1
TGTGCCAGCAGCTCCACGGTTACCCCCGGGGAGCTGTTTTTT,CASSSTVTPGELFF,NA,TRBV7-3,NA,TRBJ2-2
TGTGCCAGCTCTTCACAGGGTCCTAGAGAGACCCAGTACTTC,CASSSQGPRETQYF,NA,TRBV18,once,TRBJ2-5
TGTGCCAGTACTTTCGGGGATGCTGAAAAACTGTTTTTT,CASTFGDAEKLFF,NA,TRBV28,few,TRBJ1-4
TGTGCCACCAGTCTCAGCGGGGAGACGTGGGGAGAGACCCAGTACTTC,CATSLSGETWGETQYF,TRBD2,TRBV24-1,medium-sized,TRBJ2-5
TGCAGCGTTGGAGAGACCCAGTACTTC,CSVGETQYF,NA,TRBV29-1,NA,TRBJ2-5
TGTGCCAGCAGCTTGCGACCCCAGAATAATTCACCCCTCCACTTT,CASSLRPQNNSPLHF,NA,TRBV5-6,few,TRBJ1-6
TGCGCCAGCAGTGAGTCGTTGGCGGGACTAACTAGCGGTACGCAGTATTTT,CASSESLAGLTSGTQYF,TRBD2,TRBV10-1,NA,TRBJ2-3
TGCGCCAGCAGCAGGGACAGGGGGCGTACTGAAGCTTTCTTT,CASSRDRGRTEAFF,TRBD1,TRBV5-1,NA,TRBJ1-1
TGTGCCATCAGGAGGGGAGAGACCCAGTACTTC,CAIRRGETQYF,NA,TRBV10-3,NA,TRBJ2-5
TGTGCCAGCAGCCCCGGCCCAGCGAACACTGAAGCTTTCTTT,CASSPGPANTEAFF,NA,TRBV7-2,once,TRBJ1-1
TGTGCCAGCAGGCGGAGCACCGGGACGCAGTATTTT,CASRRSTGTQYF,NA,TRBV12-3/TRBV12-4,NA,TRBJ2-3
TGTGCCAGCAGCCGCCAAGTGGACGAAAAACTGTTTTTT,CASSRQVDEKLFF,NA,TRBV6-5,NA,TRBJ1-4
TGTGCCACCATATTGGGGACTAGCGGGAGCAATGAGCAGTTCTTC,CATILGTSGSNEQFF,TRBD2,TRBV2,few,TRBJ2-1
TGTGCCAGCAGCTTAGGAGGGAACACCGGGGAGCTGTTTTTT,CASSLGGNTGELFF,NA,TRBV5-4,NA,TRBJ2-2
TGTGCCAGCAGTTTATCCGGGACCCCGAACACCGGGGAGCTGTTTTTT,CASSLSGTPNTGELFF,NA,TRBV28,few,TRBJ2-2
TGTGCCAGCAGTTTTCAATACACAACTAATGAAAAACTGTTTTTT,CASSFQYTTNEKLFF,NA,TRBV6-5,NA,TRBJ1-4
TGTGCCAGCAGTGAAGGCTGGACAAGTTTCTCACCCCTCCACTTT,CASSEGWTSFSPLHF,NA,TRBV6-1,NA,TRBJ1-6